This TCR beta chain originates from a study of technical replicates of blood from a few donors. Here immunoSEQ multiplex PCR was the method, and the copy in TCRdb shows in-frame clones only, minus some. Here the sample spans around 97,000 clones, about 96% being singletons. CDR1 is SGHNT and CDR2 is YENEEA in the germline V gene. The V gene lost 4 bases and the J gene lost 8 bases, with 15 bases spanning the gap. The CDR3 contains 14 residues. This chain connects TRBV11-3 to TRBJ2-1; D might be TRBD2 (5 bases). The sequencing sample was made of T cells isolated from PBMCs. The clonotype originates from a human donor in good health. DNA of the CDR3: TGTGCCAGCAGCTCTACCGGGGTGCAGGATGAGCAGTTCTTC. Translating gives CASSSTGVQDEQFF. Full variable domain (outside the CDR3, taken from reference TRBV11-3 and TRBJ2-1): EAGVVQSPRYKIIEKKQPVAFWCNPISGHNTLYWYLQNLGQGPELLIRYENEEAVDDSQLPKDRFSAERLKGVDSTLKIQPAELGDSAVYLCASSSTGVQDEQFFGPGTRLTVL.